These 24 T cell receptor beta chains originate from one sample sequenced in a study of blood T cell repertoires in COVID-19. Clones were sequenced by immunoSEQ multiplex PCR, and TCRdb holds only the in-frame ones, with some missing. This table has a few hundred thousand clones, approximately 85% appearing once. The material sequenced was peripheral blood. Receptor source: a man aged 45-60 years with active or convalescent COVID-19.

The chain employs TRBV30 and TRBJ1-2; 9 positions agree with TRBD1. Germline lookup yields CDR1 GTSNPN and CDR2 SVGIG (reference sequence). The junction had 7 bases not matched to a gene; V was cut back by 3 bases and J by 2 bases. There are 15 residues in the CDR3. In DNA, the CDR3 is TGTGCCTGGAGCAGAACAGGGGGCTGGAACTATGGCTACACCTTC. Encoded protein: CAWSRTGGWNYGYTF. Filled out from reference TRBV30 and TRBJ1-2, the complete variable domain reads SQTIHQWPATLVQPVGSPLSLECTVEGTSNPNLYWYRQAAGRGLQLLFYSVGIGQISSEVPQNLSASRPQDRQFILSSKKLLLSDSGFYLCAWSRTGGWNYGYTFGSGTRLTVV.

J is TRBJ2-7 and V is TRBV4-1; 10 bases map to TRBD1. The CDR3 covers 15 residues. Per the germline V gene, CDR1 is MGHRA and CDR2 is YSYEKL. With V trimmed by 0 bases and J by 7 bases, 6 bases remained unmatched. CDR3 residues: CASSQEGQGLKEQYF. CDR3 bases: TGCGCCAGCAGCCAAGAGGGACAGGGGCTCAAAGAGCAGTACTTC.

The genes are TRBV7-9 and TRBJ2-5, with D possibly matching TRBD1 (5 bases). V was shortened by 5 bases and J by 5 bases, with 18 bases between the two germline ends. The length of the CDR3 is 15 residues. Germline V gene sequence: CDR1 SEHNR, CDR2 FQNEAQ (reference sequence). The CDR3 DNA follows: TGTGCCAGCAGCCTAAATGTGGGCGCAGGGGAGACCCAGTACTTC. Translation gives CASSLNVGAGETQYF.

CDR3 nucleotide sequence: TGTGCCACCAGTGATTCCGGGAACACTGAAGCTTTCTTT. Encoded protein: CATSDSGNTEAFF. The chain links TRBV24-1 to TRBJ1-1; no firm D call. CDR1 and CDR2 from the germline V gene are KGHDR and SFDVKD. V was trimmed by 2 bases and J by 1 base, leaving 4 bases between them. The CDR3 sequence is 13 residues long.

This chain links TRBV7-8 with TRBJ2-7, with TRBD2 matching 12 bases. In germline, CDR1 is SGHVS, CDR2 FQNEAQ. Trimming at V came to 1 base and at J to 3 bases, leaving 7 bases not matched to a gene. This CDR3 comprises 17 residues. The CDR3 region has the DNA TGTGCCAGCAGCTTAGTGGCTAGCGGGAGGGGTAACTACGAGCAGTACTTC. It specifies CASSLVASGRGNYEQYF.

The chain recombines TRBV6-5 with TRBJ1-5, with D tentatively TRBD1 (5 bases). V lost 6 bases to trimming and J lost 2 bases, with 8 bases between them. Germline V gene sequence: CDR1 MNHEY, CDR2 SVGAGI. This CDR3 is built from 13 residues. CDR3 sequence (DNA): TGTGCCAGCAGAATGACAGGCAATCAGCCCCAGCATTTT. It codes for CASRMTGNQPQHF.

The V call is TRBV6-1, the J call TRBJ1-2; D is uncertain. The CDR3 contains 14 residues. Germline CDR1 MNHNS, CDR2 SASEGT. Deletions cut 0 bases from V and 8 bases from J, with 13 bases between. CDR3 in amino acids: CASSEARRRDGYTF. For the CDR3, the DNA is TGTGCCAGCAGTGAAGCGCGGAGGAGAGACGGCTACACCTTC.

The chain joins TRBV30 to TRBJ1-2; perhaps TRBD1 as D (5 bases). Per germline, CDR1 GTSNPN and CDR2 SVGIG (reference sequence). The CDR3 runs 12 residues. V lost 5 bases and J lost 13, with 20 bases in between. The CDR3 is CAWGPGLGRGTF. In DNA, the CDR3 is TGTGCCTGGGGCCCGGGACTGGGGCGGGGCACCTTC.

The chain is built from TRBV29-1 and TRBJ1-2; D is uncertain. The CDR3 covers 12 residues. Germline lookup yields CDR1 SQVTM and CDR2 ANQGSEA. The V end lost 2 bases, the J end lost 4 bases, and 8 bases lay between the germline ends. CDR3 DNA: TGCAGCGTTGAATTGTCGGGCTATGGCTACACCTTC. It translates to CSVELSGYGYTF. The complete variable domain, with remaining parts taken from reference TRBV29-1 and TRBJ1-2, reads SAVISQKPSRDICQRGTSLTIQCQVDSQVTMMFWYRQQPGQSLTLIATANQGSEATYESGFVIDKFPISRPNLTFSTLTVSNMSPEDSSIYLCSVELSGYGYTFGSGTRLTVV.

This sequence joins TRBV20-1 and TRBJ2-1, with D perhaps matching TRBD2 (5 bases). The CDR3 length is 11 residues. Between the trimmed V and J ends, which lost 7 bases and 4 bases, there was a span of 8 bases. CDR1 and CDR2 from the germline V gene are DFQATT and SNEGSKA (reference sequence). In DNA form, the CDR3 reads TGCAGTGTGGAGCGGTACAATGAGCAGTTCTTC. This translates into CSVERYNEQFF.

This clone was observed a handful of times. The CDR3 is CASTRGLDGNTIYF. CDR3 sequence (DNA): TGCGCCAGCACCAGGGGGCTGGATGGAAACACCATATATTTT. The V and J genes are TRBV10-2 and TRBJ1-3; 8 positions agree with TRBD1. CDR1 WSHSY and CDR2 SAAADI come from the germline V gene. J was trimmed by 3 bases and V by 7 bases; bases with no gene match: 5. This CDR3 spans 14 amino acids.

V gene TRBV7-2 combines with J gene TRBJ1-2, with D perhaps TRBD1 (5 bases). The CDR3 consists of 12 residues. Germline lookup yields CDR1 SGHTA and CDR2 FQGNSA. V lost 5 bases, J lost 4 bases, and 8 bases lay in between. This CDR3 reads CASSTGFYGYTF. The CDR3 bases are TGTGCCAGCAGCACAGGATTCTATGGCTACACCTTC. The whole variable domain, filled in from reference TRBV7-2 and TRBJ1-2, reads GAGVSQSPSNKVTEKGKDVELRCDPISGHTALYWYRQSLGQGLEFLIYFQGNSAPDKSGLPSDRFSAERTGGSVSTLTIQRTQQEDSAVYLCASSTGFYGYTFGSGTRLTVV.

V gene TRBV30 combines with J gene TRBJ1-4; possibly TRBD1 for D (5 bases). With 7 bases removed from V and 0 bases from J, the gap between germline ends came to 9 bases. CDR1 and CDR2 from the germline V gene are GTSNPN and SVGIG (reference sequence). This CDR3 region has 13 residues. In DNA form, the CDR3 reads TGTGCCTCGGACATTACAACTAATGAAAAACTGTTTTTT. It codes for CASDITTNEKLFF.

This clone was seen a single time. V is TRBV5-1 and J is TRBJ2-2, with TRBD1 as a possible D gene (6 bases). The ends were cut back, 4 bases at V and 4 bases at J, with 20 bases in the middle. CDR1 is SGHRS and CDR2 is YFSETQ in the germline V gene. CDR3 size: 17 residues. The CDR3 nucleotides read TGCGCCAGCAGCGTAGGCTCTCAGGGGATCCTCACCGGGGAGCTGTTTTTT. Translating gives CASSVGSQGILTGELFF. Full variable domain (remainder filled in from reference TRBV5-1 and TRBJ2-2): KAGVTQTPRYLIKTRGQQVTLSCSPISGHRSVSWYQQTPGQGLQFLFEYFSETQRNKGNFPGRFSGRQFSNSRSEMNVSTLELGDSALYLCASSVGSQGILTGELFFGEGSRLTVL.

The V call is TRBV25-1, the J call TRBJ1-5; 7 positions agree with TRBD1. Germline CDR1 and CDR2: MGHDK and SYGVNS. The CDR3 covers 17 residues. The J segment lost 1 base and the V segment lost 3 bases, leaving 9 bases of the junction unmatched. For the CDR3, the DNA is TGTGCCAGCAGTGACCCGACAGGGCCTGAAAGCAATCAGCCCCAGCATTTT. This codes for CASSDPTGPESNQPQHF.

The rearrangement uses TRBV25-1 and TRBJ1-2; D may be TRBD1 (5 bases). Trimming shortened V by 4 bases and J by 4 bases, and 19 bases separated the two germline ends. CDR1 and CDR2 (germline): MGHDK, SYGVNS. The CDR3 totals 16 residues. CDR3 nucleotides: TGTGCCAGCAGTGCCCCGCCAGGGAAGGGTCTCTATGGCTACACCTTC. It encodes CASSAPPGKGLYGYTF.

The V and J genes are TRBV18 and TRBJ1-2; D gene uncertain. Trimming pared 3 bases from V and 4 bases from J, leaving 12 bases between. Germline V gene data show CDR1 as KGHSH and CDR2 as LQKENI. This CDR3 has 14 amino acids. In DNA form, the CDR3 reads TGTGCCAGCTCACCCTCCGCCCTAGGCTATGGCTACACCTTC. This encodes CASSPSALGYGYTF.

This chain joins TRBV6-2 or TRBV6-3 and TRBJ2-7; D might be TRBD1 (6 bases). There are 17 residues in the CDR3. Trimming removed 6 bases from V and 4 bases from J, with 25 bases in between. Germline lookup yields CDR1 MNHEY and CDR2 SVGEGT. This chain's CDR3 is CASSSKQGLSRGYEQYF. CDR3 coding DNA: TGTGCCAGCAGCTCTAAGCAGGGGCTGAGCAGGGGATACGAGCAGTACTTC.

The chain links TRBV7-2 to TRBJ1-1, with 9 bases matching TRBD1. This CDR3 has 15 amino acids. V was clipped by 3 bases and J by 3 bases; unmatched bases: 5. Germline-derived CDR1 and CDR2 are SGHTA and FQGNSA. DNA for the CDR3: TGTGCCAGCAGCTTCGTGACAGGGGGGGACACTGAAGCTTTCTTT. Protein sequence: CASSFVTGGDTEAFF.

The chain employs TRBV5-1 and TRBJ2-7; 9 nucleotides align to TRBD2. CDR3 length equals 15 residues. Per germline, CDR1 SGHRS and CDR2 YFSETQ. With V trimmed by 2 bases and J by 1 base, 4 bases remained unmatched. The CDR3 here is CASSFPSGESYEQYF. The CDR3, as DNA: TGCGCCAGCAGCTTCCCTAGCGGGGAATCCTACGAGCAGTACTTC.

The gene calls are TRBV28 and TRBJ1-5; 8 bases agree with TRBD1. The length of the CDR3 is 16 residues. V was pared by 4 bases and J by 6 bases, with 11 bases of the junction left unmatched. The germline V gene encodes CDR1 MDHEN and CDR2 SYDVKM. The CDR3 loop reads CASSSPQGARRQPQHF. The CDR3, as DNA: TGTGCCAGCAGTTCCCCGCAGGGGGCTAGGCGTCAGCCCCAGCATTTT. The whole variable domain, filled in from reference TRBV28 and TRBJ1-5, reads DVKVTQSSRYLVKRTGEKVFLECVQDMDHENMFWYRQDPGLGLRLIYFSYDVKMKEKGDIPEGYSVSREKKERFSLILESASTNQTSMYLCASSSPQGARRQPQHFGDGTRLSIL.

V gene TRBV6-2 or TRBV6-3 combines with J gene TRBJ2-1; 7 positions match TRBD2. The CDR3 loop spans 15 amino acids. V trimming: 5 bases; J trimming: 3 bases; junction bases outside the gene matches: 7. Per germline, CDR1 MNHEY and CDR2 SVGEGT. CDR3 protein: CASSTRRTSYNEQFF. CDR3 coding DNA: TGTGCCAGCAGTACGCGGAGGACTAGCTACAATGAGCAGTTCTTC.

Turning to this clone: Within the sample, other DNA sequences also encode this same CDR3. The J gene is TRBJ1-1, the V gene TRBV12-3 or TRBV12-4; D might be TRBD1 (5 bases). The V end was cut by 6 bases, the J end by 4 bases, with 12 bases between. CDR3 size: 13 residues. The CDR3, as DNA: TGTGCCAGCAGCCCCAGGGTAGGCACTGAAGCTTTCTTT. It codes for CASSPRVGTEAFF.

The chain joins TRBV7-2 to TRBJ2-7, with 7 bases aligning to TRBD2. The CDR3 covers 16 residues. V lost 0 bases and J lost 5; bases outside the gene matches: 10. Germline V CDR1 and CDR2: SGHTA, FQGNSA. In nucleotides, the CDR3 is TGTGCCAGCAGCTTAGCGGGTGGGAGGGCGAAGAACGAGCAGTACTTC. This sequence encodes CASSLAGGRAKNEQYF.